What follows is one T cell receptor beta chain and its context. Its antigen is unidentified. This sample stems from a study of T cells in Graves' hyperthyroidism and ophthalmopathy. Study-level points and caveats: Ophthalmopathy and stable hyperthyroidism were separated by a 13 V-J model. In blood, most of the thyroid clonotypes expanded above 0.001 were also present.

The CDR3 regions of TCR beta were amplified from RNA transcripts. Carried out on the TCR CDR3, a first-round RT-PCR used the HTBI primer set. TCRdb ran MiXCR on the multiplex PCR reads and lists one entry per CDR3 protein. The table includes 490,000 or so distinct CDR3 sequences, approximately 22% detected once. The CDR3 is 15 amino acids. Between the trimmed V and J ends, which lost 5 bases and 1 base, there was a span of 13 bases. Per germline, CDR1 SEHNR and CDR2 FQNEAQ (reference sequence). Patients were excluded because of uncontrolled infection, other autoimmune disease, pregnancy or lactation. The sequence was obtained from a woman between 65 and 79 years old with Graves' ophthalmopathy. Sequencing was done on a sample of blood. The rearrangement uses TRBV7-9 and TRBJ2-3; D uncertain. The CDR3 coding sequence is TGTGCCAGCAGCACACCACCACCGGGCACAGATACGCAGTATTTT. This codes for CASSTPPPGTDTQYF. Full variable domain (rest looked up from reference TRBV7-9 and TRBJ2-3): DTGVSQNPRHKITKRGQNVTFRCDPISEHNRLYWYRQTLGQGPEFLTYFQNEAQLEKSRLLSDRFSAERPKGSFSTLEIQRTEQGDSAMYLCASSTPPPGTDTQYFGPGTRLTVL.